The 14 T cell receptor beta chains reported below all come from one sample, sequenced in a study of control samples from healthy donors and cancer patients. This table comes from immunoSEQ multiplex PCR, and its TCRdb copy is limited to in-frame clones, with some not included. The table has approximately 81,000 clones, around 94% seen once; the top ten hold approximately 4.8%. What was sequenced was blood. The receptors derive from a woman younger than 30 in good health.

This rearrangement joins TRBV19 to TRBJ1-6; D gene unclear. Germline V gene lookup returns CDR1 LNHDA and CDR2 SQIVND (reference sequence). V lost 3 bases and J 13 bases, leaving 13 bases between the germline ends. The CDR3 is 13 amino acids. CDR3: CASSIDPGSPLHF. The DNA for the CDR3 is TGTGCCAGTAGTATTGACCCTGGGTCGCCCCTCCACTTT.

The V call is TRBV28, the J call TRBJ2-7; 9 bases are a match to TRBD1. V lost 2 bases, J lost 2 bases, and 4 bases stayed unmatched. The CDR3 totals 15 residues. Germline V gene sequence: CDR1 MDHEN, CDR2 SYDVKM. CDR3 sequence: CASSLDRDRAYEQYF. For the CDR3, the DNA is TGTGCCAGCAGTTTAGACAGGGACAGGGCCTACGAGCAGTACTTC. The full variable domain, with the rest looked up from reference TRBV28 and TRBJ2-7, is DVKVTQSSRYLVKRTGEKVFLECVQDMDHENMFWYRQDPGLGLRLIYFSYDVKMKEKGDIPEGYSVSREKKERFSLILESASTNQTSMYLCASSLDRDRAYEQYFGPGTRLTVT.

V usage is TRBV4-1 and J usage is TRBJ2-2; D unclear. The CDR3 loop spans 20 amino acids. Germline CDR1 MGHRA, CDR2 YSYEKL. Trimming cost V 1 base and J 2 bases, with 23 bases left between them. CDR3 amino acids: CASSQVRITENRINTGELFF. The CDR3 DNA reads as TGCGCCAGCAGCCAAGTGAGGATCACAGAGAATCGTATAAACACCGGGGAGCTGTTTTTT.

V is TRBV4-3 and J is TRBJ2-5; D may be TRBD2 (6 bases). Germline assignment: CDR1 LGHNA and CDR2 YSLEER. Trimming stripped 0 bases from V and 5 bases from J, with 16 bases between. The CDR3 contains 16 residues. The DNA of the CDR3 is TGCGCCAGCAGCCAAGATGTTAGCGGAGAGAGGGAGACCCAGTACTTC. Protein product: CASSQDVSGERETQYF.

The V gene is TRBV3-1 (or the pseudogene TRBV3-2), the J gene TRBJ2-7, with D possibly matching TRBD2 (6 bases). Germline CDR1 reads LGHDT; CDR2 reads YNNKEL (reference sequence). V was clipped by 2 bases and J by 3 bases, with 17 bases between them. This CDR3 spans 16 amino acids. The CDR3 sequence: CASSQPRRATIYEQYF. CDR3 nucleotides: TGTGCCAGCAGCCAACCCAGGAGGGCTACAATCTACGAGCAGTACTTC.

This chain connects TRBV4-3 to TRBJ2-2; D is undetermined. Trimming cost V 0 bases and J 4 bases, with 9 bases left between them. CDR3 length equals 15 residues. Germline CDR1 LGHNA, CDR2 YSLEER. The CDR3 here is CASSQEELTTGELFF. The CDR3 DNA follows: TGCGCCAGCAGCCAAGAGGAACTTACCACCGGGGAGCTGTTTTTT.

The V and J genes are TRBV12-3 or TRBV12-4 and TRBJ2-7; D gene unclear. The CDR3 runs to 11 residues. V shed 6 bases and J shed 4 bases, with 7 bases lying between them. The CDR3 DNA sequence: TGTGCCAGCAGAAGAGGATACGAGCAGTACTTC. This codes for CASRRGYEQYF.

The chain combines TRBV6-5 with TRBJ1-2, with D possibly matching TRBD1 (5 bases). Germline lookup yields CDR1 MNHEY and CDR2 SVGAGI. V lost 2 bases, J lost 4 bases, and 14 bases lay in between. The CDR3 spans 15 residues. This CDR3 reads CASSYTRGASYGYTF. CDR3 DNA sequence: TGTGCCAGCAGTTACACCCGCGGGGCAAGCTATGGCTACACCTTC.

The chain recombines TRBV10-3 with TRBJ2-1; D unclear. Germline CDR1 ENHRY, CDR2 SYGVKD. The V end lost 0 bases, the J end lost 2 bases, and 2 bases lay between the germline ends. The CDR3 runs 13 residues. The DNA of the CDR3 is TGTGCCATCAGTGAGTCAGCCTACAATGAGCAGTTCTTC. Translation gives CAISESAYNEQFF.

In DNA form, the CDR3 reads TGTGCCAGTAGCTACGGACAGGGGGATCAGCCCCAGCATTTT. This sequence encodes CASSYGQGDQPQHF. The chain has TRBV19 and TRBJ1-5, with 10 bases matching TRBD1. This CDR3 has 14 amino acids. Trimming removed 6 bases from V and 5 bases from J; junction bases left unmatched: 4. CDR1 and CDR2 (germline): LNHDA, SQIVND (reference sequence). Filled out from reference TRBV19 and TRBJ1-5, the complete variable domain reads DGGITQSPKYLFRKEGQNVTLSCEQNLNHDAMYWYRQDPGQGLRLIYYSQIVNDFQKGDIAEGYSVSREKKESFPLTVTSAQKNPTAFYLCASSYGQGDQPQHFGDGTRLSIL.

About this clone: This specimen includes other DNA sequences encoding the same CDR3. The genes are TRBV29-1 and TRBJ2-6; D unclear. This CDR3 region has 13 residues. Germline CDR1 and CDR2: SQVTM and ANQGSEA. V was pared by 5 bases and J by 1 base, with 6 bases between. Here the CDR3 DNA reads TGCAGCGTTAGTTTGTCTGGGGCCAACGTCCTGACTTTC. This codes for CSVSLSGANVLTF.

The V and J genes are TRBV7-3 and TRBJ2-5; 7 nucleotides line up with TRBD2. The CDR3 sequence is 15 residues long. The V gene's germline CDR1 is SGHTA and CDR2 FQGTGA. J was trimmed by 5 bases and V by 2 bases; bases with no gene match: 8. The CDR3 DNA sequence: TGTGCCAGCAGCTTACGCGGGAGAAGAGGGGAGACCCAGTACTTC. It yields the protein CASSLRGRRGETQYF.

The genes are TRBV19 and TRBJ1-4; the D is unclear. The V and J ends lost 4 bases and 0 bases respectively, with 9 bases between them. The CDR3 spans 15 residues. The germline gives CDR1 LNHDA, CDR2 SQIVND (reference sequence). CDR3 nucleotides: TGTGCCAGTAGTAACGGGGTATCAACTAATGAAAAACTGTTTTTT. This codes for CASSNGVSTNEKLFF.

The table lists this clone with a count of one. The V call is TRBV6-2 or TRBV6-3, the J call TRBJ1-1, with D unclear. V lost 6 bases and J lost 5, with 16 bases in between. CDR1 and CDR2 (germline): MNHEY, SVGEGT. CDR3 length: 14 residues. CDR3 loop: CASSPPGRWTEAFF. The CDR3 DNA follows: TGTGCCAGCAGCCCACCTGGCAGGTGGACTGAAGCTTTCTTT.